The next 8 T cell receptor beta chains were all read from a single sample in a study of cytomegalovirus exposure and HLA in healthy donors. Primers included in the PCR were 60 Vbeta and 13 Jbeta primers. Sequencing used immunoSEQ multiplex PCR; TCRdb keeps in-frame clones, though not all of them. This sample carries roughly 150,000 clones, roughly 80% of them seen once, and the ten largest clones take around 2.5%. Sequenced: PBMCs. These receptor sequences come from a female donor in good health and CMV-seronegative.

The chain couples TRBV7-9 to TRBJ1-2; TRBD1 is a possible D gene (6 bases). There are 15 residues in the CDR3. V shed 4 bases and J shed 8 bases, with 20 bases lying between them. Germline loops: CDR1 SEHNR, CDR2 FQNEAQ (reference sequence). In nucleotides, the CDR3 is TGTGCCAGCAGCTCCGACGGAGACAGGCCCCAAGGCTACACCTTC. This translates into CASSSDGDRPQGYTF.

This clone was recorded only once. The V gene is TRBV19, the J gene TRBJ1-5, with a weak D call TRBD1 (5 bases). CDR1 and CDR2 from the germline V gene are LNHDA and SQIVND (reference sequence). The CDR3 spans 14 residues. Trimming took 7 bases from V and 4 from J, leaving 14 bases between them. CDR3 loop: CASTFWGGNQPQHF. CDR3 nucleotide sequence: TGTGCCAGTACCTTCTGGGGGGGAAATCAGCCCCAGCATTTT.

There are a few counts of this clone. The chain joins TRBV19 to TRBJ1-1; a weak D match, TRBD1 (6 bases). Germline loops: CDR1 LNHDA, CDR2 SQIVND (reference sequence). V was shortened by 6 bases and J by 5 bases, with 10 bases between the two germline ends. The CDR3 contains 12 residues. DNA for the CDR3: TGTGCCAGTAGACTCAGGGGAACTGAAGCTTTCTTT. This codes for CASRLRGTEAFF.

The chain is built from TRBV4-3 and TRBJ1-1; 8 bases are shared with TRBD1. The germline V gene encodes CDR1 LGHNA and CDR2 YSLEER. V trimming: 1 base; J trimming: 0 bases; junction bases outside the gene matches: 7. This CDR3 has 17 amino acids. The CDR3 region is CASSQGTGNLMNTEAFF. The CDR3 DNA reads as TGCGCCAGCAGCCAAGGGACAGGGAACCTAATGAACACTGAAGCTTTCTTT.

CDR3 nucleotide sequence: TGTGCCAGCAGCTTAGCCCTCTATCCGGACAGGGCCTCCTACGAGCAGTACTTC. Translation: CASSLALYPDRASYEQYF. The rearrangement uses TRBV7-9 and TRBJ2-7; 8 nucleotides agree with TRBD1. The V segment lost 0 bases and the J segment 0 bases; nucleotides outside the gene matches: 10. The CDR3 runs 18 residues. From germline, CDR1 is SEHNR and CDR2 FQNEAQ (reference sequence).

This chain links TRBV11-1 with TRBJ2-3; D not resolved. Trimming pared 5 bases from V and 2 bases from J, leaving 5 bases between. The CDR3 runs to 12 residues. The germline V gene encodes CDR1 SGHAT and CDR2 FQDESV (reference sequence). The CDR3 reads CASSPSTDTQYF. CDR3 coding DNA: TGTGCCAGCAGCCCCTCCACAGATACGCAGTATTTT.

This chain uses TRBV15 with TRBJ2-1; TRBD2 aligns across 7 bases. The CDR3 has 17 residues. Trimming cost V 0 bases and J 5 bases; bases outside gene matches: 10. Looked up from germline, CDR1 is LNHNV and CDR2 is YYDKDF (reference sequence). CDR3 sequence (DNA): TGTGCCACCAGCAGAGATCGTCGGCTAGCGGCCCACAATGAGCAGTTCTTC. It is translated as CATSRDRRLAAHNEQFF.

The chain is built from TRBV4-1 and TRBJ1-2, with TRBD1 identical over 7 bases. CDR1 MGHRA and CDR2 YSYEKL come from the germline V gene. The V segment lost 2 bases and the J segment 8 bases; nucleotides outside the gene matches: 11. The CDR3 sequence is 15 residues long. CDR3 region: CASSQTTGRGEGYTF. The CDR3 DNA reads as TGCGCCAGCAGCCAAACGACAGGGAGAGGGGAGGGCTACACCTTC.